The clone carrying this T cell receptor (beta chain) was observed once. Healthy bone marrow donors made up the donors. The sample is drawn from a study of cytomegalovirus exposure and HLA in healthy donors. This CDR3 spans 18 amino acids. Trimming pared 1 base from V and 4 bases from J, leaving 19 bases between. Per germline, CDR1 MGHRA and CDR2 YSYEKL. The PCR ran on 60 Vbeta and 13 Jbeta primers. Clones were read by immunoSEQ multiplex PCR, and TCRdb kept only the in-frame ones, dropping some. In the table there are about 110,000 clones, roughly four fifths of which are singletons. The clonotype comes from a woman aged 25 to 39 in good health and CMV-seronegative. Sequencing used PBMCs. This chain connects TRBV4-1 to TRBJ2-2, with D hard to call. DNA of the CDR3: TGCGCCAGCAGCCAAGGGTCCCCTGAGGTAGAATTCACCGGGGAGCTGTTTTTT. It translates to CASSQGSPEVEFTGELFF.